The clone carrying this TCR beta chain was counted a single time. Its antigen remains unidentified. This CDR3 contains 15 residues. CDR1 is MNHEY and CDR2 is SVGAGI in the germline V gene. V was clipped by 4 bases and J by 0 bases, with 12 bases between them. This record comes from a study of cytomegalovirus exposure and HLA in healthy donors. Study-wide background: There were some 400 genotyped donors. Of these, roughly 84% fell in the genetic ancestry cluster associated with self-reported Caucasian donors.

The study's findings and limits: Later analysis found that TCR beta chains associated with HLA were more clonally expanded than other, equally common chains.

The PCR used 60 Vbeta and 13 Jbeta primers. Repertoires were generated with immunoSEQ multiplex PCR, while TCRdb's copy carries only in-frame clones and drops some. The table includes under 200,000 clones, 55% to 80% detected once. It was healthy bone marrow donors who served as donors. At sampling all donors were nominally healthy, likely with unrecorded immune exposures. V gene TRBV6-5 combines with J gene TRBJ1-1; TRBD1 is a possible D gene (6 bases). What was sequenced was PBMCs. The sequence derives from a woman aged 18-35 years in good health and CMV-seropositive. CDR3 sequence reads: CASSFTTGLNTEAFF. The DNA of the CDR3 is TGTGCCAGCAGTTTCACGACAGGACTGAACACTGAAGCTTTCTTT.